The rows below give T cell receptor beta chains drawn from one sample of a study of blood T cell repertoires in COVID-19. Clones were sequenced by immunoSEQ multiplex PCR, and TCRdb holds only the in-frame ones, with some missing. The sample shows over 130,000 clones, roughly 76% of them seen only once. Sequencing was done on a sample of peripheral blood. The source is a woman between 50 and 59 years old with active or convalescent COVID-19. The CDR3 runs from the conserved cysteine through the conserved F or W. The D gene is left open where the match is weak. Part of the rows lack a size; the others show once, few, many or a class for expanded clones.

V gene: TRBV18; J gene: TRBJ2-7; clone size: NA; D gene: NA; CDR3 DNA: TGTGCCAGCTCACCGGACATATCCTACGAGCAGTACTTC; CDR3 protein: CASSPDISYEQYF
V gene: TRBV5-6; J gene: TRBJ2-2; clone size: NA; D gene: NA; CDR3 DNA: TGTGCCAGCAGCTTATGGCAGGCCATACTCACCGGGGAGCTGTTTTTT; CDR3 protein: CASSLWQAILTGELFF
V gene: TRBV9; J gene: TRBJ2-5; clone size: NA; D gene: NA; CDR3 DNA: TGTGCCAGCAGCGTAGCTAGTAGCGGAGGCCGGGAGACCCAGTACTTC; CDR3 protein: CASSVASSGGRETQYF
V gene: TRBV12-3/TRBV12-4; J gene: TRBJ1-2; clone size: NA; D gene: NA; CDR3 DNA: TGTGCCAGCAGTTTTCGGGGGGGCTATGGCTACACCTTC; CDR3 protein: CASSFRGGYGYTF
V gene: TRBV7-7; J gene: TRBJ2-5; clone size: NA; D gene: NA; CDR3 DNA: TGTGCCAGCAGCCTTTCGGGGGTTCCAGGGGAGACCCAGTACTTC; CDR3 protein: CASSLSGVPGETQYF
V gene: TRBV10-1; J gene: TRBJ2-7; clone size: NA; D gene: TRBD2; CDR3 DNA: TGCGCCAGCAGTGAGGGTGACGGGGGAGGGTTCCCCTACGAGCAGTACTTC; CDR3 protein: CASSEGDGGGFPYEQYF
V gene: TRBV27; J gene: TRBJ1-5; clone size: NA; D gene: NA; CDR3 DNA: TGTGCCAGCAGTTTAGCGGGGGGGGCGGATCAGCCCCAGCATTTT; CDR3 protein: CASSLAGGADQPQHF
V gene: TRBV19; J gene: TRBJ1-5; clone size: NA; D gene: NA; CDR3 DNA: TGTGCCAGTAGTACTCGACAAAGCCCCTACGTTAGCAATCAGCCCCAGCATTTT; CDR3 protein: CASSTRQSPYVSNQPQHF
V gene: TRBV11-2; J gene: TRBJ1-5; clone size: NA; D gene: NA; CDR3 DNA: TGTGCCAGCAGCGCGGGACCGAGCAATCAGCCCCAGCATTTT; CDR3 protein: CASSAGPSNQPQHF
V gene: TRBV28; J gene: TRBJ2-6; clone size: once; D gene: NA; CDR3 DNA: TGTGCCAGCAGTTTGAAACTCAGGCAGGGATACTCTGGGGCCAACGTCCTGACTTTC; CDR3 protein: CASSLKLRQGYSGANVLTF
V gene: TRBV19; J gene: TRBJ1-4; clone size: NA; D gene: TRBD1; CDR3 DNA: TGTGCCAGTAGTGGCCGGACAGGGACTAATGAAAAACTGTTTTTT; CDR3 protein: CASSGRTGTNEKLFF
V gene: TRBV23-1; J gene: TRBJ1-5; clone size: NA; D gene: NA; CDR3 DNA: TGCGCCAGCAGTCAATCCGTCCCGTGCAATCAGCCCCAGCATTTT; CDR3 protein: CASSQSVPCNQPQHF
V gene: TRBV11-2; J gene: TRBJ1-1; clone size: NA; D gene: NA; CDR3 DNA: TGTGCCAGCAGCCCCCCAGGGTTGAACACTGAAGCTTTCTTT; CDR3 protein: CASSPPGLNTEAFF
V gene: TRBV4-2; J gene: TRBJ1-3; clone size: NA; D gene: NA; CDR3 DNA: TGTGCCAGCAGCCAGCCCACAGGGTTAGGAAACACCATATATTTT; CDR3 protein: CASSQPTGLGNTIYF
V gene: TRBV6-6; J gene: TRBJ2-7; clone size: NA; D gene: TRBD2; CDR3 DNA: TGTGCCAGCAGCCGAACGGAAGGGACTACCTTCTACGAGCAGTACTTC; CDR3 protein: CASSRTEGTTFYEQYF
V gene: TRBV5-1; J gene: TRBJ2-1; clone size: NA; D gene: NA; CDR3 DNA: TGCGCCAGCAGCTTGAGACAGGCGAGGGGCAATGAGCAGTTCTTC; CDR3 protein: CASSLRQARGNEQFF
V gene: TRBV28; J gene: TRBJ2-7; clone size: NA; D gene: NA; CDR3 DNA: TGTGCCAGCAGTTCCTATACGGGGAACTACGAGCAGTACTTC; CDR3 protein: CASSSYTGNYEQYF
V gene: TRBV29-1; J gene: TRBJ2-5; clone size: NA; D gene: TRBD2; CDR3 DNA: TGCAGCGTTCTGCGGGAGGGTGGGCGTGCCCAGTACTTC; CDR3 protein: CSVLREGGRAQYF
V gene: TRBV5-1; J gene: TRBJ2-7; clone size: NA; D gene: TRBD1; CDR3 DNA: TGCGCCAGTACAGGGGGCCCCTACGAGCAGTACTTC; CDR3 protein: CASTGGPYEQYF
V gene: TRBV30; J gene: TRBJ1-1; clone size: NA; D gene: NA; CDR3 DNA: TGTGCCTGGAGTTTAGGGGTGAACACTGAAGCTTTCTTT; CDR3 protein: CAWSLGVNTEAFF
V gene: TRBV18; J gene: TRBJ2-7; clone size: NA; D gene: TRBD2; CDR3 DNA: TGTGCCAGCTCACCGGGGCAGCGGGGGGGCCAAAACGAGCAGTACTTC; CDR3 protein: CASSPGQRGGQNEQYF
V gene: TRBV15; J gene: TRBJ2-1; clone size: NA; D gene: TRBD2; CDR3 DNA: TGTGCCACCAGCAGAGCCGTACTAGCGGGAGGGCTAGGGGAGCAGTTCTTC; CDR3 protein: CATSRAVLAGGLGEQFF
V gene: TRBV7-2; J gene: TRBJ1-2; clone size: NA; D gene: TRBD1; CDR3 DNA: TGTGCCAGCAGTCCGGACAGGGGTTTCTATGGCTACACCTTC; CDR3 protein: CASSPDRGFYGYTF
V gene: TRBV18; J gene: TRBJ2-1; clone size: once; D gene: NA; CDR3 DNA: TGTGCCAGCTCACCTAGCGGCCCCTACAATGAGCAGTTCTTC; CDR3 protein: CASSPSGPYNEQFF